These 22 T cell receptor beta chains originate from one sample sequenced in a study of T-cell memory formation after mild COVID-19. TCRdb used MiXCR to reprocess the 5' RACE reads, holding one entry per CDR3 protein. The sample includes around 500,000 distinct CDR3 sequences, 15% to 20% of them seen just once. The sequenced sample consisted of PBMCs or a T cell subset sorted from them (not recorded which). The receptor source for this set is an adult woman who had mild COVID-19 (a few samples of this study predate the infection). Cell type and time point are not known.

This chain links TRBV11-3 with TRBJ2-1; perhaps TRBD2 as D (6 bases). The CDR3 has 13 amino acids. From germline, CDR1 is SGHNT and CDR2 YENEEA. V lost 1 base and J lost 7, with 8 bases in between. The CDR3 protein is CASSLGGDNEQFF. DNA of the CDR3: TGTGCCAGCAGCTTAGGGGGGGATAATGAGCAGTTCTTC.

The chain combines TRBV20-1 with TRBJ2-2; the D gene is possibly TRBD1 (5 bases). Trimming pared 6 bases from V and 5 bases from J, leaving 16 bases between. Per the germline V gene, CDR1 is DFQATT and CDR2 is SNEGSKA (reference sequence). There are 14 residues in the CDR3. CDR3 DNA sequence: TGCAGTGCCAGGACACTTGTAGGGACCGGGGAGCTGTTTTTT. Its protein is CSARTLVGTGELFF.

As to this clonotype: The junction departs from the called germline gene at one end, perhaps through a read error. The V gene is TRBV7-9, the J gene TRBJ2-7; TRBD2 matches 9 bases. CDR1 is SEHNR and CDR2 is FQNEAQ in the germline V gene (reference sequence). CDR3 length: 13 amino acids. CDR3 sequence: CAISLAGEAEQYF. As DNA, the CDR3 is TGTGCCATCAGCTTAGCGGGAGAGGCCGAGCAGTACTTC.

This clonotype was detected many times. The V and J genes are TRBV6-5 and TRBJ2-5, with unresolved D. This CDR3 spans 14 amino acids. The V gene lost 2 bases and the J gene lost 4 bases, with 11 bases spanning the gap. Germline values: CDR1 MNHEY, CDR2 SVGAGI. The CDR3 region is CASSYHLGLETQYF. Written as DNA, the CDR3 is TGTGCCAGCAGTTACCACTTGGGTTTAGAGACCCAGTACTTC.

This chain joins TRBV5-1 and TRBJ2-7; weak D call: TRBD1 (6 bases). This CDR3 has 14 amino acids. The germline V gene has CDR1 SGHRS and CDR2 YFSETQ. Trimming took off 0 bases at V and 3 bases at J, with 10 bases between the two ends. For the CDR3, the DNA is TGCGCCAGCAGCTTGGCCGCACAGGGCTACGAGCAGTACTTC. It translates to CASSLAAQGYEQYF.

In DNA, the CDR3 is TGTGCCAGCAGTTACTCCACCAATCTAGCGGCCGATACGCAGTATTTT. Translating gives CASSYSTNLAADTQYF. The V call is TRBV6-5, the J call TRBJ2-3; 7 nucleotides agree with TRBD2. Germline CDR1 and CDR2: MNHEY and SVGAGI. The CDR3 is 16 amino acids. V dropped 0 bases and J dropped 6; count of bases not matched to a gene: 9.

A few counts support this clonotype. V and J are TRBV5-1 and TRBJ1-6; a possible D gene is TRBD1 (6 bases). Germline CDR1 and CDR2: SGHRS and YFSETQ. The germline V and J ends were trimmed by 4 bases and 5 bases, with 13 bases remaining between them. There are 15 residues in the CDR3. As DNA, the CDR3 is TGCGCCAGCAGCGTTCGGACAGCAAATAATTCACCCCTCCACTTT. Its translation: CASSVRTANNSPLHF.

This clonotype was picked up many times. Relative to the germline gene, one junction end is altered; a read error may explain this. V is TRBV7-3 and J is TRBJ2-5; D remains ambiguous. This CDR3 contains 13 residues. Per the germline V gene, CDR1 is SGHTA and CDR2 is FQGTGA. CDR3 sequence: CASSSGAPRFVDF. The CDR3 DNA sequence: TGTGCCAGCAGCTCCGGTGCGCCAAGATTTGTGGACTTC. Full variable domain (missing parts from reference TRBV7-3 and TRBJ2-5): GAGVSQTPSNKVTEKGKYVELRCDPISGHTALYWYRQSLGQGPEFLIYFQGTGAADDSGLPNDRFFAVRPEGSVSTLKIQRTERGDSAVYLCASSSGAPRFVDFGPGTRLLVL.

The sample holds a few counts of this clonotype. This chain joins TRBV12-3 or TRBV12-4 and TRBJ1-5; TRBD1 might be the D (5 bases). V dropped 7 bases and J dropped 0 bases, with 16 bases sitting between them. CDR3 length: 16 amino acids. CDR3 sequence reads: CASKYRLTDSNQPQHF. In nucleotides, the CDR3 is TGTGCCAGCAAGTACAGGCTTACGGATAGCAATCAGCCCCAGCATTTT.

The CDR3 region has the DNA TGTGCCAGCAGCCAACGCCCTAGCGGGACAGATACGCAGTATTTT. Protein product: CASSQRPSGTDTQYF. The V gene is TRBV3-1, the J gene TRBJ2-3; 8 nucleotides align to TRBD2. CDR3 length: 15 residues. Unmatched junction bases numbered 4, after V lost 2 bases and J lost 3 bases. The V gene's germline CDR1 is LGHDT and CDR2 YNNKEL (reference sequence).

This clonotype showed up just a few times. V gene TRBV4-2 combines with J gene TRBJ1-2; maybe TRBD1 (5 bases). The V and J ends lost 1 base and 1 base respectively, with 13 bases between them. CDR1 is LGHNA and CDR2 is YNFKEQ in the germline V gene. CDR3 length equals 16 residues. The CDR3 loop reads CASSQGDRASNYGYTF. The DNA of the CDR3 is TGTGCCAGCAGCCAAGGCGACAGAGCCAGTAACTATGGCTACACCTTC.

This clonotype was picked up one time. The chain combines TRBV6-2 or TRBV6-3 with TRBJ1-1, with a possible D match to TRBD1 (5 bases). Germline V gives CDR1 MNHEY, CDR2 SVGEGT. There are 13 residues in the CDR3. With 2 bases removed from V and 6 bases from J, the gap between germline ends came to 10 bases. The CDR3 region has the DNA TGTGCCAGCAGTTACGAGGGGTGGGCTGAAGCTTTCTTT. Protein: CASSYEGWAEAFF.

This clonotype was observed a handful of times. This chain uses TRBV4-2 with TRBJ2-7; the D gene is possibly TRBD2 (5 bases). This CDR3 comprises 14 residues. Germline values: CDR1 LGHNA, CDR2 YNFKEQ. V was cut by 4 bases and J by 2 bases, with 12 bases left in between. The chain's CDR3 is CASSPLMGAYEQYF. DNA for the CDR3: TGTGCCAGCAGCCCCCTAATGGGAGCCTACGAGCAGTACTTC.

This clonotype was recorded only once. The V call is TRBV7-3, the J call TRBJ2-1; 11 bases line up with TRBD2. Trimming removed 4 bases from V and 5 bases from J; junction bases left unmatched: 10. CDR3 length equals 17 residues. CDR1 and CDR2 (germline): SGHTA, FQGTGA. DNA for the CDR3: TGTGCCAGCAGCTCAGGGGCCATAGCGGGAGGGAACAATGAGCAGTTCTTC. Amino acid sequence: CASSSGAIAGGNNEQFF.

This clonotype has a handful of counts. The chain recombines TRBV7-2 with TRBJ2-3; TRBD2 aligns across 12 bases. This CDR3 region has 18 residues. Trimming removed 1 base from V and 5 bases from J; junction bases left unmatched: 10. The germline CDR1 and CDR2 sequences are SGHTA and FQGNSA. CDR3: CASSLVRLAGEREDTQYF. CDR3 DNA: TGTGCCAGCAGCTTAGTAAGACTAGCGGGAGAACGGGAAGATACGCAGTATTTT.

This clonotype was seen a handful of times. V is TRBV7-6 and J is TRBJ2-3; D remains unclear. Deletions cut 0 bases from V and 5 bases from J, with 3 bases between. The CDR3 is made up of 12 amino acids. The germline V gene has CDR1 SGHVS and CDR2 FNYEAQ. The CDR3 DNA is TGTGCCAGCAGCTTAGCGAGAGATACGCAGTATTTT. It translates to CASSLARDTQYF.

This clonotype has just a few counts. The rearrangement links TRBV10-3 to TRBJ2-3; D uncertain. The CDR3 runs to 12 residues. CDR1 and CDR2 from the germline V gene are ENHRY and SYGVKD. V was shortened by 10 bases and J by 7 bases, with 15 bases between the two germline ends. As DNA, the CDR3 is TGTGCCACCGAACATGTCACCCATACGCAGTATTTT. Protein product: CATEHVTHTQYF.

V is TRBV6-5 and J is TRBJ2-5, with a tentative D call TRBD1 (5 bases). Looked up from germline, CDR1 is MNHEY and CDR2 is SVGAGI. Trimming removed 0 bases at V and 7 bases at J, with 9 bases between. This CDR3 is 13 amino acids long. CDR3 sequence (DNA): TGTGCCAGCAGTTACTCAGGCAGGGCGACCCAGTACTTC. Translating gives CASSYSGRATQYF.

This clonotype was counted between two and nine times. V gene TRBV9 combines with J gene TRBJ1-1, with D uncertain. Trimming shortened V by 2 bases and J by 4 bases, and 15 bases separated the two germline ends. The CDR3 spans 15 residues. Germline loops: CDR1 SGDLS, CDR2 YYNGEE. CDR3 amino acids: CASSVSGRASTEAFF. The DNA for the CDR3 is TGTGCCAGCAGCGTGTCGGGTCGAGCGTCCACTGAAGCTTTCTTT.

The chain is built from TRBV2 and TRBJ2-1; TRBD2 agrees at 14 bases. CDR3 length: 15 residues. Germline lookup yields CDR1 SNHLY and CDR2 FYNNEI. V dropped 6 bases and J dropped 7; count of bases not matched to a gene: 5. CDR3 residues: CASRQGTSGRNEQFF. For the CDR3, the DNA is TGTGCCAGCAGACAGGGGACTAGCGGGAGAAATGAGCAGTTCTTC. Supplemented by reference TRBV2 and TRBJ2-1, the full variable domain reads EPEVTQTPSHQVTQMGQEVILRCVPISNHLYFYWYRQILGQKVEFLVSFYNNEISEKSEIFDDQFSVERPDGSNFTLKIRSTKLEDSAMYFCASRQGTSGRNEQFFGPGTRLTVL.

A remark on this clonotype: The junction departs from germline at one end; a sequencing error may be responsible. The CDR3 DNA reads as TGTGCCAGCAGCTTAGGCCACAGAAATGAGCAGTCCTTC. Residues: CASSLGHRNEQSF. V gene TRBV7-9 combines with J gene TRBJ2-1; D is unclear. Germline V lookup: CDR1 SEHNR, CDR2 FQNEAQ (reference sequence). The CDR3 is 13 residues long.

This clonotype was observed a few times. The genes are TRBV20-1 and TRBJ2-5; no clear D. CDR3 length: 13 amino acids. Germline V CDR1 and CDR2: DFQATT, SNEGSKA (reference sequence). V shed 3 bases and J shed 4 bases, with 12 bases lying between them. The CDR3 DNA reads TGCAGTGCTAGTCTCCCGTCTTCAGAGACCCAGTACTTC. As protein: CSASLPSSETQYF.